The present T cell receptor (beta chain) was sequenced within a study of T cell responses to AZD1222 COVID-19 vaccine. Whole-study findings and limits: Scientists sampled the repertoires only once the peak T cell response had passed. Clonal diversity may have been underestimated, and the donors were mostly white British, with more females than males.

The germline V and J ends were trimmed by 1 base and 3 bases, with 15 bases remaining between them. This CDR3 contains 15 residues. Germline CDR1 reads SQVTM; CDR2 reads ANQGSEA. Details on this clone: Antigen: not known.

The assay was immunoSEQ multiplex PCR, and TCRdb's table has in-frame clones only and misses some. Here the sample spans 150,000 or so clones, about 93% being singletons. The source of this sequence is an adult in good health. The material was peripheral blood, obtained on day 0 of AZD1222 vaccination. V is TRBV29-1 and J is TRBJ1-1; D is perhaps TRBD1 (5 bases). The CDR3 spells CSVEGGWGFDTEAFF. The CDR3 coding sequence is TGCAGCGTTGAAGGGGGCTGGGGTTTCGACACTGAAGCTTTCTTT.